This T cell receptor (beta chain) emerged from a study of CD8 T cells in ankylosing spondylitis. The study's findings and limits: Peripheral blood samples showed relatively rare disease-linked clones, and these clones were CD8+. Reports say disease-linked clones showed up significantly more in matched ankylosing spondylitis synovial fluid. Characteristic, it appeared, of ankylosing spondylitis blood was a TCR beta motif of roughly 8 highly homologous variants.

This clonotype was counted many times. As yet, its antigen is unknown. V lost 5 bases and J lost 0, with 9 bases in between. The CDR3 consists of 14 residues. TCRdb re-called the 5' RACE reads through MiXCR, storing one row per CDR3 protein. The sample has about 90,000 distinct CDR3 sequences, just under 9% seen once. The V gene is TRBV12-3 or TRBV12-4, the J gene TRBJ2-3, with D perhaps TRBD1 (5 bases). This clonotype was obtained from a male donor with ankylosing spondylitis. Sequencing was done on a sample of blood, either unsorted or a sorted T cell fraction (not recorded which). The CDR3 loop is CASSPGISTDTQYF. For the CDR3, the DNA is TGTGCCAGCAGTCCAGGGATCAGCACAGATACGCAGTATTTT.